These T cell receptor beta chains were read from a single sample in a study of PD-1 blockade in classical Hodgkin lymphoma. Clones were read by immunoSEQ multiplex PCR, and TCRdb kept only the in-frame ones, dropping some. The profile shows roughly 15,000 clones, about 66% of them singletons. The starting material was peripheral blood mononuclear cells (PBMCs), obtained before the second cycle of nivolumab. Receptors were obtained from a human donor with classical Hodgkin lymphoma. CDR3s leave out the opening cysteine and the closing phenylalanine or tryptophan. Fields, in order: V gene, clone size, CDR3 protein. Size values are once, few and many counts, or a class for expanded clones, and some rows have none.

TRBV5-4	medium-sized	ASSPLWAPETQY
TRBV7-9	NA	ASSSPRFNTEAF
TRBV27	NA	ASSPTPGGAQH
TRBV6-1	NA	ASSEGTDGEQF
TRBV30	NA	AWSGGGVSEAF
TRBV7-8	medium-sized	ASSLGSGGNGEQF
TRBV28	few	ASSTVPQGLSYEQY
TRBV9	few	ASSKGLEPLEQY
TRBV18	NA	ASSPPSGTYEQY
TRBV5-1	medium-sized	ASSSGLAGADEQY
TRBV28	NA	ASSYGSIKQY
TRBV28	NA	ASSRDRHYGYT
TRBV7-8	NA	ASSPDLSGLTGYTQY
TRBV5-5	NA	ASSLDLAGVNEQY
TRBV6-5	NA	ASSYAYTGELF
TRBV15	NA	ATSSHGTATYNEQF
TRBV4-1	NA	ASSPPGQWDTEAF
TRBV4-1	NA	ASSLERTGGNQPQH
TRBV30	NA	AWSVQGETEAF
TRBV27	NA	ASSFASYQETQY